The 5 T cell receptor beta chains reported below all come from one sample, sequenced in a study of blood T cell repertoires in COVID-19. Generated by immunoSEQ multiplex PCR, the TCRdb table keeps only in-frame clones and is missing some. The sample shows under 350,000 clones, around four fifths of them seen only once. The sequenced sample consisted of peripheral blood. The receptors derive from a man aged 55 to 70 who had recovered from COVID-19.

This chain's CDR3 is CASSLLGGPNTGELFF. The CDR3 DNA reads as TGTGCCAGCAGCTTGTTGGGAGGGCCGAACACCGGGGAGCTGTTTTTT. The chain combines TRBV5-4 with TRBJ2-2, with TRBD2 identical over 7 bases. V shed 1 base and J 0 bases; nucleotides not matched to a gene: 3. CDR3 length: 16 amino acids. Germline V gene lookup returns CDR1 SGHNT and CDR2 YYREEE (reference sequence).

The chain couples TRBV27 to TRBJ1-2; D might be TRBD1 (5 bases). The V end was cut by 10 bases, the J end by 4 bases, with 16 bases between. From germline, CDR1 is MNHEY and CDR2 SMNVEV (reference sequence). The CDR3 covers 13 residues. The CDR3 sequence is CATRGGVAYGYTF. The CDR3 DNA reads as TGTGCCACGCGCGGAGGGGTGGCCTATGGCTACACCTTC.

The V gene is TRBV6-5, the J gene TRBJ2-7; TRBD1 matches 7 bases. V trimming: 6 bases; J trimming: 1 base; junction bases outside the gene matches: 6. This CDR3 has 14 residues. Germline V gene lookup returns CDR1 MNHEY and CDR2 SVGAGI. The CDR3 spells CASSLRGPSYEQYF. CDR3 nucleotides: TGTGCCAGCAGCCTTAGGGGGCCATCCTACGAGCAGTACTTC.

The table lists this clone with many counts. This chain uses TRBV7-6 with TRBJ2-5; D ambiguous. The length of the CDR3 is 14 residues. CDR1 and CDR2 (germline): SGHVS, FNYEAQ. Trimming removed 0 bases from V and 4 bases from J, with 9 bases in between. CDR3 in DNA: TGTGCCAGCAGCTTAGCGGGCGTTCGAGAGACCCAGTACTTC. Translating it yields CASSLAGVRETQYF.

The table lists this clone with a count of one. The chain combines TRBV6-5 with TRBJ1-5, with a tentative D call TRBD1 (5 bases). Germline V CDR1 and CDR2: MNHEY, SVGAGI. V lost 10 bases and J 7 bases, leaving 17 bases between the germline ends. The CDR3 runs 13 residues. The CDR3 DNA reads TGTGCCACCCGGGGGACGGCGGGACAGCCCCAGCATTTT. This gives the protein CATRGTAGQPQHF.